These 20 T cell receptor beta chains share one sample of origin, sequenced in a study of identical twins. TCRdb redid the calling of the 5' RACE reads with MiXCR, one entry per CDR3 protein. The top ten hold 7.5% to 9.5% of the sample, which has fewer than 450,000 distinct CDR3 sequences, about 9% seen once. The sample taken for sequencing was naive T cells sorted from blood. The origin of the receptors is a woman aged 50 to 60 in good health.

This clonotype was detected only a few times. The V call is TRBV7-9, the J call TRBJ1-1; perhaps TRBD1 as D (5 bases). The germline CDR1 and CDR2 sequences are SEHNR and FQNEAQ (reference sequence). The CDR3 contains 16 residues. Deletions cut 6 bases from V and 0 bases from J, with 17 bases between. In DNA form, the CDR3 reads TGTGCCAGCAGGCCCGGGACCCGGGGCATGAACACTGAAGCTTTCTTT. Its translation: CASRPGTRGMNTEAFF. Complete variable domain (other parts from reference TRBV7-9 and TRBJ1-1): DTGVSQNPRHKITKRGQNVTFRCDPISEHNRLYWYRQTLGQGPEFLTYFQNEAQLEKSRLLSDRFSAERPKGSFSTLEIQRTEQGDSAMYLCASRPGTRGMNTEAFFGQGTRLTVV.

This chain's CDR3 is CATTETNTGELFF. The DNA of the CDR3 is TGTGCCACCACAGAAACGAACACCGGGGAGCTGTTTTTT. The chain is built from TRBV24-1 and TRBJ2-2, with no clear D. Germline V gives CDR1 KGHDR, CDR2 SFDVKD. V shed 8 bases and J shed 0 bases, with 6 bases lying between them. The CDR3 spans 13 residues.

This clonotype appeared a few times. The gene calls are TRBV10-3 and TRBJ2-7, with 11 bases identical to TRBD2. The J segment lost 1 base and the V segment lost 0 bases, leaving 5 bases of the junction unmatched. The CDR3 sequence is 17 residues long. Germline-derived CDR1 and CDR2 are ENHRY and SYGVKD. DNA of the CDR3: TGTGCCATCAGTGAGTCTGGACTAGCGGGCCCTTCCTACGAGCAGTACTTC. Residues: CAISESGLAGPSYEQYF.

This clonotype occurred many times. The chain is built from TRBV7-3 and TRBJ2-7; 10 bases map to TRBD1. Germline CDR1 and CDR2: SGHTA and FQGTGA. The CDR3 is made up of 14 amino acids. After removal of 6 bases from V and 2 bases from J, the junction contained 4 bases not matched to a gene. Here the CDR3 DNA reads TGTGCCAGCAGTGTGACAGGGGGCCCCTACGAGCAGTACTTC. Translating it yields CASSVTGGPYEQYF. Drawing the rest from reference TRBV7-3 and TRBJ2-7, the complete variable domain is GAGVSQTPSNKVTEKGKYVELRCDPISGHTALYWYRQSLGQGPEFLIYFQGTGAADDSGLPNDRFFAVRPEGSVSTLKIQRTERGDSAVYLCASSVTGGPYEQYFGPGTRLTVT.

In this sample, this clonotype turned up a few times. The V and J genes are TRBV5-1 and TRBJ2-1; D not certain. V was trimmed by 2 bases and J by 6 bases, leaving 12 bases between them. CDR1 SGHRS and CDR2 YFSETQ come from the germline V gene. The CDR3 loop spans 14 amino acids. The CDR3 nucleotides are TGCGCCAGCAGCTTCCCGGACCCTCTCAATGAGCAGTTCTTC. This encodes CASSFPDPLNEQFF.

Ten or more counts support this clonotype. The chain joins TRBV2 to TRBJ2-6, with 10 bases matching TRBD1. The V and J ends lost 11 bases and 0 bases, in that order; junction bases with no gene match: 10. This CDR3 has 17 amino acids. Per the germline V gene, CDR1 is SNHLY and CDR2 is FYNNEI. As DNA, the CDR3 is TGTGCCGGCGCGGGACAGGGGATTAGCTCTGGGGCCAACGTCCTGACTTTC. It yields the protein CAGAGQGISSGANVLTF.

CDR3 amino acids: CSAGTSGLQETQYF. As DNA, the CDR3 is TGCAGTGCGGGGACTAGCGGCCTACAAGAGACCCAGTACTTC. The rearrangement links TRBV20-1 to TRBJ2-5, with 11 bases aligning to TRBD2. Trimming at V came to 6 bases and at J to 2 bases, leaving 5 bases not matched to a gene. The germline V gene encodes CDR1 DFQATT and CDR2 SNEGSKA (reference sequence). This CDR3 contains 14 residues.

Many counts were recorded for this clonotype. The chain couples TRBV29-1 to TRBJ1-5; 7 bases line up with TRBD1. This CDR3 region has 13 residues. Unmatched junction bases numbered 6, after V lost 6 bases and J lost 4 bases. CDR1 and CDR2 (germline): SQVTM, ANQGSEA. For the CDR3, the DNA is TGCAGCGTGGGCCGGGACAGTAATCAGCCCCAGCATTTT. Amino acid sequence: CSVGRDSNQPQHF.

The chain joins TRBV5-5 to TRBJ1-3; 8 positions match TRBD1. Germline V gene lookup returns CDR1 SGHKS and CDR2 YYEKEE (reference sequence). The CDR3 totals 15 residues. With V trimmed by 4 bases and J by 0 bases, 3 bases remained unmatched. CDR3 protein: CASSVTGGSGNTIYF. As DNA, the CDR3 is TGTGCCAGCAGCGTCACAGGGGGCTCTGGAAACACCATATATTTT.

This clonotype was detected ten times or more. The rearrangement uses TRBV4-1 and TRBJ2-7; 7 bases map to TRBD1. Germline V gene lookup returns CDR1 MGHRA and CDR2 YSYEKL. J gave up 3 bases and V 1 base, and 12 bases lay outside the gene matches. The CDR3 consists of 17 residues. The CDR3 bases are TGCGCCAGCAGCCAAGTTTATTTTCGGGACAGTTACTACGAGCAGTACTTC. Translating gives CASSQVYFRDSYYEQYF.

The sample holds a few counts of this clonotype. The rearrangement links TRBV18 to TRBJ2-7; D might be TRBD1 (5 bases). V gave up 3 bases and J gave up 3 bases, with 12 bases separating them. CDR3 length equals 14 residues. CDR1 is KGHSH and CDR2 is LQKENI in the germline V gene. The CDR3 protein is CASSPIADIYEQYF. In DNA form, the CDR3 reads TGTGCCAGCTCACCGATCGCGGACATCTACGAGCAGTACTTC.

This chain connects TRBV14 to TRBJ2-7, with 11 bases lining up with TRBD2. The germline V gene has CDR1 SGHDN and CDR2 FVKESK. The CDR3 has 16 residues. Losses at the gene ends were 1 base for V and 6 bases for J; bases not matched to a gene: 8. The CDR3 protein is CASSQVTVTSGSEQYF. CDR3 nucleotides: TGTGCCAGCAGCCAAGTGACGGTTACTAGCGGGAGCGAGCAGTACTTC.

With respect to this clonotype: This may be a read error, as it is one base from a much larger clone. V gene TRBV29-1 combines with J gene TRBJ2-1; 10 positions agree with TRBD2. The CDR3 length is 14 residues. The germline V gene encodes CDR1 SQVTM and CDR2 ANQGSEA. The CDR3 coding sequence is TGCAGCGCTAGGGCGGGACTAGCGACCAATGCGCAGTTCTTC. Protein product: CSARAGLATNAQFF.

This clonotype was detected many times. J is TRBJ1-1 and V is TRBV6-5; D not certain. CDR1 is MNHEY and CDR2 is SVGAGI in the germline V gene. Trimming took 2 bases from V and 5 from J, leaving 6 bases between them. The CDR3 has 12 residues. The CDR3 DNA reads as TGTGCCAGCAGTTACGGAGAAACTGAAGCTTTCTTT. It yields the protein CASSYGETEAFF.

This clonotype was seen at least ten times. The chain employs TRBV5-1 and TRBJ1-4, with D tentatively TRBD1 (6 bases). The length of the CDR3 is 14 residues. Trimming removed 1 base from V and 8 bases from J, with 12 bases in between. From germline, CDR1 is SGHRS and CDR2 YFSETQ. CDR3 residues: CASSLSQGNEKLFF. CDR3 in DNA: TGCGCCAGCAGCTTGTCGCAGGGGAACGAAAAACTGTTTTTT.

The rearrangement joins TRBV2 to TRBJ2-3; D remains ambiguous. V lost 5 bases, J lost 7 bases, and 13 bases lay in between. The CDR3 runs 13 residues. The V gene's germline CDR1 is SNHLY and CDR2 FYNNEI. The CDR3 reads CASSSAPGHTQYF. The CDR3 DNA reads as TGTGCCAGCAGTTCCGCACCCGGTCATACGCAGTATTTT.

This clonotype was seen repeatedly, ten times or more. The chain couples TRBV6-5 to TRBJ1-5; 7 bases fit TRBD1. Germline lookup yields CDR1 MNHEY and CDR2 SVGAGI. This CDR3 comprises 13 residues. V lost 4 bases to trimming and J lost 4 bases; unmatched junction nucleotides: 1. Here the CDR3 reads CASSWGQNQPQHF. Written as DNA, the CDR3 is TGTGCCAGCAGTTGGGGACAGAATCAGCCCCAGCATTTT.

The rearrangement uses TRBV3-1 and TRBJ2-5, with D maybe TRBD2 (6 bases). Trimming shortened V by 4 bases and J by 5 bases, and 11 bases separated the two germline ends. The CDR3 contains 13 residues. CDR1 LGHDT and CDR2 YNNKEL come from the germline V gene (reference sequence). The CDR3 sequence is CASSRGVEETQYF. The CDR3 region has the DNA TGTGCCAGCAGCCGGGGGGTGGAGGAGACCCAGTACTTC.

This chain uses TRBV7-9 with TRBJ2-7; D call uncertain. Deletions cut 1 base from V and 6 bases from J, with 13 bases between. Germline lookup yields CDR1 SEHNR and CDR2 FQNEAQ (reference sequence). There are 14 residues in the CDR3. The CDR3: CASSLGPPLGEQYF. DNA of the CDR3: TGTGCCAGCAGCTTAGGACCCCCTCTGGGCGAGCAGTACTTC.

There are many counts of this clonotype. The rearrangement links TRBV29-1 to TRBJ2-7, with 7 nucleotides matching TRBD1. V was pared by 6 bases and J by 5 bases, with 7 bases of the junction left unmatched. The CDR3 sequence is 12 residues long. Germline CDR1 reads SQVTM; CDR2 reads ANQGSEA. CDR3 in amino acids: CSVVDRDNEQYF. CDR3 DNA sequence: TGCAGCGTCGTTGACAGGGACAACGAGCAGTACTTC.